Each of the 16 T cell receptor beta chains below was sequenced from the same sample in a study of regulatory T cells in long-lasting Graves disease. For TCR beta, libraries came from iRepertoire HTBI primers and Arm-PCR of CDR3 regions. One entry per CDR3 protein, called by TCRdb with MiXCR from the multiplex PCR reads. The sample includes a few hundred thousand distinct CDR3 sequences, roughly 21% seen only once; the top ten take about 7%. Time point meaning: persistent/refractory GD, antithyroid drugs over 5 years with positive TRAb. PBMC RNA served as the TCR library source. This specimen consisted of peripheral blood mononuclear cells (PBMCs), obtained when the disease was refractory, from a patient treated with antithyroid drugs. These receptors were collected from a female donor with Graves disease.

This chain connects TRBV5-5 to TRBJ1-2; D not resolved. The ends were cut back, 2 bases at V and 8 bases at J, with 16 bases in the middle. This CDR3 is built from 14 residues. CDR1 SGHKS and CDR2 YYEKEE come from the germline V gene (reference sequence). DNA of the CDR3: TGTGCCAGCAGCTTCGGACGCTCGGCGAAGGGCTACACCTTC. This codes for CASSFGRSAKGYTF.

This clonotype was recorded many times. This rearrangement joins TRBV2 to TRBJ2-2; 10 bases map to TRBD1. The germline V gene has CDR1 SNHLY and CDR2 FYNNEI. The CDR3 has 15 residues. The V segment lost 6 bases and the J segment 4 bases; nucleotides outside the gene matches: 5. The CDR3 DNA follows: TGTGCCAGCAGGCACGACAGGGGGCCCACCGGGGAGCTGTTTTTT. Its protein product is CASRHDRGPTGELFF.

The chain has TRBV29-1 and TRBJ1-3; TRBD1 agrees at 7 bases. In germline, CDR1 is SQVTM, CDR2 ANQGSEA. The CDR3 length is 14 residues. J was trimmed by 0 bases and V by 6 bases; bases with no gene match: 5. The CDR3 nucleotides are TGCAGCGTCGCCCGGGACAGCTCTGGAAACACCATATATTTT. Its protein product is CSVARDSSGNTIYF.

The chain has TRBV7-8 and TRBJ2-7; D not resolved. Trimming pared 5 bases from V and 0 bases from J, leaving 8 bases between. CDR1 and CDR2 (germline): SGHVS, FQNEAQ. This CDR3 has 13 residues. The CDR3 loop is CASSRRTSYEQYF. Here the CDR3 DNA reads TGTGCCAGCAGCCGTCGGACCTCCTACGAGCAGTACTTC.

The chain recombines TRBV20-1 with TRBJ2-7, with a weak D call TRBD1 (5 bases). Trimming took 4 bases from V and 2 from J, leaving 15 bases between them. Germline V gives CDR1 DFQATT, CDR2 SNEGSKA (reference sequence). The length of the CDR3 is 14 residues. The CDR3 reads CSAIPQGWTYEQYF. CDR3 sequence (DNA): TGCAGTGCTATACCGCAGGGCTGGACCTACGAGCAGTACTTC.

This clonotype was detected ten times or more. V is TRBV12-3 or TRBV12-4 and J is TRBJ2-7; TRBD2 aligns across 7 bases. There are 14 residues in the CDR3. Trimming removed 3 bases from V and 3 bases from J; junction bases left unmatched: 5. The CDR3 region is CASSFIGGGYEQYF. DNA of the CDR3: TGTGCCAGCAGTTTTATTGGCGGGGGCTACGAGCAGTACTTC.

The V call is TRBV30, the J call TRBJ1-1; D gene ambiguous. CDR3 size: 11 residues. V was trimmed by 1 base and J by 5 bases, leaving 5 bases between them. Germline V lookup: CDR1 GTSNPN, CDR2 SVGIG (reference sequence). CDR3 amino acids: CAWSGWTEAFF. The CDR3 DNA reads as TGTGCCTGGAGTGGGTGGACTGAAGCTTTCTTT.

V gene TRBV15 combines with J gene TRBJ2-7, with 7 bases aligning to TRBD1. The CDR3 is 16 residues long. Germline V gene lookup returns CDR1 LNHNV and CDR2 YYDKDF (reference sequence). J was trimmed by 3 bases and V by 1 base; bases with no gene match: 9. CDR3 nucleotide sequence: TGTGCCACCAGCAGAGGGTCCGGGACAGCAATCTACGAGCAGTACTTC. The encoded protein is CATSRGSGTAIYEQYF. The full variable domain, in which reference TRBV15 and TRBJ2-7 provide the parts outside the CDR3, is DAMVIQNPRYQVTQFGKPVTLSCSQTLNHNVMYWYQQKSSQAPKLLFHYYDKDFNNEADTPDNFQSRRPNTSFCFLDIRSPGLGDTAMYLCATSRGSGTAIYEQYFGPGTRLTVT.

This clonotype appeared many times. The chain has TRBV3-1 and TRBJ2-7; 8 bases align to TRBD1. From germline, CDR1 is LGHDT and CDR2 YNNKEL (reference sequence). The CDR3 is 15 amino acids. V lost 4 bases, J lost 0 bases, and 5 bases stayed unmatched. For the CDR3, the DNA is TGTGCCAGCAGCCCCTTCGGACAGGGCTCCTACGAGCAGTACTTC. The encoded protein is CASSPFGQGSYEQYF.

In this sample, this clonotype turned up many times. V is TRBV2 and J is TRBJ2-7, with 10 bases lining up with TRBD2. V was clipped by 1 base and J by 2 bases; unmatched bases: 5. There are 16 residues in the CDR3. The V gene's germline CDR1 is SNHLY and CDR2 FYNNEI. The CDR3 DNA reads as TGTGCCAGCAGTGAAGAGGTAGCGGGAGGCCCCTACGAGCAGTACTTC. Residues: CASSEEVAGGPYEQYF.

This clonotype occurred many times. V gene TRBV12-3 or TRBV12-4 combines with J gene TRBJ2-2; 7 bases are a match to TRBD1. The CDR3 consists of 19 residues. V was pared by 3 bases and J by 1 base, with 14 bases of the junction left unmatched. CDR3 protein: CASSFRVLGQAGNTGELFF. As DNA, the CDR3 is TGTGCCAGCAGTTTCAGGGTGTTAGGACAGGCGGGGAACACCGGGGAGCTGTTTTTT.

This clonotype was recorded at least ten times. The chain employs TRBV7-2 and TRBJ2-7; 9 nucleotides agree with TRBD2. With 5 bases clipped from V and 0 bases from J, the junction kept 5 bases outside the gene matches. CDR1 is SGHTA and CDR2 is FQGNSA in the germline V gene. The CDR3 totals 15 residues. The CDR3 DNA reads TGTGCCAGCAGCCAAGGAGCGGGAGGCTCCTACGAGCAGTACTTC. Translated, it gives CASSQGAGGSYEQYF.

There are many counts of this clonotype. The chain couples TRBV12-3 or TRBV12-4 to TRBJ2-7; 14 positions match TRBD2. The V segment lost 5 bases and the J segment 4 bases; nucleotides outside the gene matches: 10. The length of the CDR3 is 17 residues. The CDR3 sequence: CASSLGPGLAGEYEQYF. The CDR3 DNA follows: TGTGCCAGCAGTCTAGGGCCGGGACTAGCGGGAGAATACGAGCAGTACTTC.

This chain joins TRBV4-1 and TRBJ2-7; D is perhaps TRBD1 or TRBD2 (5 bases each). This CDR3 region has 15 residues. Germline V gene lookup returns CDR1 MGHRA and CDR2 YSYEKL. The ends were cut back, 1 base at V and 3 bases at J, with 13 bases in the middle. The CDR3 is CASSQGRDPYYEQYF. The CDR3 coding sequence is TGCGCCAGCAGCCAAGGAAGGGACCCCTACTACGAGCAGTACTTC.

The J gene is TRBJ1-1, the V gene TRBV6-1; 8 bases map to TRBD1. The J segment lost 0 bases and the V segment lost 10 bases, leaving 4 bases of the junction unmatched. CDR1 and CDR2 (germline): MNHNS, SASEGT. The CDR3 is 13 residues long. The CDR3 nucleotides are TGTGCCACTAGACAGGGGATGAACACTGAAGCTTTCTTT. Translated, it gives CATRQGMNTEAFF.

The CDR3 DNA is TGCAGCGTTTCCGGGACAGGGGACCAGCCCCAGCATTTT. It codes for CSVSGTGDQPQHF. This rearrangement joins TRBV29-1 to TRBJ1-5; TRBD1 agrees at 10 bases. Germline-derived CDR1 and CDR2 are SQVTM and ANQGSEA. This CDR3 has 13 residues. The V and J ends lost 5 bases and 7 bases, in that order; junction bases with no gene match: 5.